The sample holds many counts of the clone carrying this T cell receptor beta chain. TCRdb itself ran the 5' RACE reads through MiXCR, one entry per CDR3 protein. The sample includes about 250,000 distinct CDR3 sequences, less than 9.5% seen only once; the top ten take 4.8%. This record comes from a study of CD8 T cells in ankylosing spondylitis. The germline V and J ends were trimmed by 6 bases and 4 bases, with 24 bases remaining between them. This CDR3 has 17 residues. The sequenced sample was blood, either unsorted or a sorted T cell fraction (not recorded which). V and J are TRBV12-3 or TRBV12-4 and TRBJ2-5, with D possibly being TRBD2 (6 bases). This clonotype originated in a female donor with ankylosing spondylitis or in good health (not recorded which). This chain's CDR3 is CASSPTTSTVLRETQYF. CDR3 sequence (DNA): TGTGCCAGCAGCCCGACGACTAGTACCGTGCTGAGAGAGACCCAGTACTTC.